This T cell receptor (beta chain) was profiled in a study of blood T cell repertoires in COVID-19. Background on the study: Sources were T cells, B-cell-depleted T cells, or PBMCs; the material itself was cDNA or gDNA.

The CDR3 sequence is 13 residues long. The V gene lost 5 bases and the J gene lost 3 bases, with 11 bases spanning the gap. Germline values: CDR1 GTSNPN, CDR2 SVGIG (reference sequence). Per the study methods: Amplification from reference gene primers served as the basis for estimated nucleated cell counts. Sequencing used immunoSEQ multiplex PCR; TCRdb keeps in-frame clones, though not all of them. The V and J calls and clone size come from that table; D and trimming were worked out from the DNA. Of some 48,000 clones in the sample, 65% to 90% were seen once. V is TRBV30 and J is TRBJ1-5; D perhaps matches TRBD1 (6 bases). This receptor was obtained from an elderly woman with acute or convalescent COVID-19. The specimen was peripheral blood. DNA for the CDR3: TGTGCCTGGGCTGGACAGATCAATCAGCCCCAGCATTTT. Translating gives CAWAGQINQPQHF. Full variable domain (outside the CDR3, taken from reference TRBV30 and TRBJ1-5): SQTIHQWPATLVQPVGSPLSLECTVEGTSNPNLYWYRQAAGRGLQLLFYSVGIGQISSEVPQNLSASRPQDRQFILSSKKLLLSDSGFYLCAWAGQINQPQHFGDGTRLSIL.